This TCR beta chain was identified in a study of human T cells and chemical hapten exposure. Indicated time point: patch test 1, 2 weeks after DPC sensitization. The treatment denotes: therapeutic diphenylcyclopropenone sensitization with weekly scalp DPC. The study's findings and limits: The number of TCRs above 1 in 1000 frequency did not change after DPC sensitization. PT1 expanded TCR numbers rose with patch test score. With alopecia, donors may have immune responses unlike healthy people's. Clustering by CDR3 similarity yielded significantly more large clusters from expanded TCRs than controls.

The CDR3 loop spans 14 amino acids. Germline V gene data show CDR1 as SGHDT and CDR2 as YYEEEE. Trimming shortened V by 2 bases and J by 4 bases, and 12 bases separated the two germline ends. This clonotype appeared a few times. The antigen is undetermined. TCRdb reprocessed the RACE reads via MiXCR and lists one record per CDR3 protein. The data show about 69,000 distinct CDR3 sequences, around 30% seen once. The sequencing used whole blood, collected in connection with sensitization to the hapten diphenylcyclopropenone (DPC). This chain joins TRBV5-6 and TRBJ2-5; D possibly uses TRBD1 or TRBD2 (5 bases each). This TCR was recovered from a man in his forties with alopecia areata. Some clones in this sample may be carry-over from other donors' samples. The CDR3 spells CASSFERDRETQYF. In DNA form, the CDR3 reads TGTGCCAGCAGCTTTGAACGGGACCGAGAGACCCAGTACTTC.